This T cell receptor (beta chain) was sequenced during a study of vaccination and CD4 T cells after COVID-19. Treatment described: approximately nine-day PBMC culture with coronavirus spike peptide pools or control peptides (ViraFEST assay). Overall study results and limits: The analysis of convalescent patients involved relatively few individuals and lacked early post-infection timepoints.

Sequence data for DNA of cultured CD4+ T cells were generated by the Oncomine TCR Beta short-read assay. TCRdb fed the PCR reads into MiXCR, producing one record per CDR3 protein. The sample has roughly 16,000 distinct CDR3 sequences; 48% are singletons. Germline CDR1 is LNHDA and CDR2 is SQIVND (reference sequence). There are 17 residues in the CDR3. The V gene lost 5 bases and the J gene lost 0 bases, with 18 bases spanning the gap. As for this clonotype: Its antigen is still unknown.

Sequencing input: CD4+ T cells from blood, cultured in vitro. This chain joins TRBV19 and TRBJ2-3, with a possible D match to TRBD2 (5 bases). The sequence was obtained from a human donor who had recovered from COVID-19. CDR3 sequence (DNA): TGTGCCAGTAGTCCCGAGGGCCAGCCAACAAGCACAGATACGCAGTATTTT. Translation: CASSPEGQPTSTDTQYF.